The 21 T cell receptor beta chains presented below share a single source sample, sequenced in a study of T cell responses to AZD1222 COVID-19 vaccine. Profiled with immunoSEQ multiplex PCR; TCRdb holds only in-frame clones, not every one. The data show more than 120,000 clones, approximately 94% seen once. The sample consisted of peripheral blood, taken on day 0 of AZD1222 vaccination. The source is an adult in good health.

V is TRBV25-1 and J is TRBJ2-2; no clear D. The CDR3 totals 13 residues. In germline, CDR1 is MGHDK, CDR2 SYGVNS. Trimming cost V 6 bases and J 3 bases, with 8 bases left between them. CDR3 residues: CASSVDYTGELFF. CDR3 in DNA: TGTGCCAGCAGCGTAGATTACACCGGGGAGCTGTTTTTT.

The genes are TRBV30 and TRBJ1-5; D may be TRBD1 (5 bases). The CDR3 is 13 residues long. Per the germline V gene, CDR1 is GTSNPN and CDR2 is SVGIG (reference sequence). Between the trimmed V and J ends, which lost 0 bases and 6 bases, there was a span of 9 bases. CDR3 coding DNA: TGTGCCTGGAGTGTCCAGGGACGTCAGCCCCAGCATTTT. This codes for CAWSVQGRQPQHF.

The V call is TRBV6-6, the J call TRBJ2-7, with D tentatively TRBD1 (6 bases). The CDR3 sequence is 13 residues long. CDR1 is MNHNY and CDR2 is SVGAGI in the germline V gene (reference sequence). V was trimmed by 5 bases and J by 3 bases, leaving 11 bases between them. Here the CDR3 reads CASSPGQNYEQYF. Written as DNA, the CDR3 is TGTGCCAGCAGTCCGGGACAAAACTACGAGCAGTACTTC.

The J gene is TRBJ2-2, the V gene TRBV10-2, with D perhaps TRBD1 (5 bases). Trimming took 0 bases from V and 3 from J, leaving 11 bases between them. The germline gives CDR1 WSHSY, CDR2 SAAADI. The CDR3 has 16 amino acids. In DNA form, the CDR3 reads TGCGCCAGCAGTGAGTCGCGCCAGGGCCACACCGGGGAGCTGTTTTTT. Its translation: CASSESRQGHTGELFF.

The chain has TRBV6-2 or TRBV6-3 and TRBJ2-5; D unresolved. The germline CDR1 and CDR2 sequences are MNHEY and SVGEGT. This CDR3 has 13 residues. With 5 bases removed from V and 5 bases from J, the gap between germline ends came to 12 bases. CDR3 loop: CASSLGSWETQYF. The CDR3 DNA sequence: TGTGCCAGCAGTCTAGGGTCATGGGAGACCCAGTACTTC.

The chain is built from TRBV9 and TRBJ1-5; the D is unclear. V was pared by 4 bases and J by 2 bases, with 22 bases between. This CDR3 comprises 18 residues. From germline, CDR1 is SGDLS and CDR2 YYNGEE. CDR3 bases: TGTGCCAGCAGCACCTCCGGGGTATCTGCACGTGGCAATCAGCCCCAGCATTTT. Its translation: CASSTSGVSARGNQPQHF.

The rearrangement joins TRBV3-1 (or the pseudogene TRBV3-2) to TRBJ1-1; D is unresolved. The CDR3 sequence is 12 residues long. CDR1 is LGHDT, CDR2 YNNKEL, per germline (reference sequence). Trimming shortened V by 6 bases and J by 7 bases, and 12 bases separated the two germline ends. The CDR3 loop reads CASSIHRCEAFF. CDR3 in DNA: TGTGCCAGCAGTATACACCGTTGTGAAGCTTTCTTT.

The chain carries TRBV4-1 and TRBJ2-3; 7 bases are shared with TRBD2. The CDR3 spans 19 residues. V was clipped by 0 bases and J by 2 bases; unmatched bases: 14. Looked up from germline, CDR1 is MGHRA and CDR2 is YSYEKL. The CDR3 sequence: CASSQDRDEGGRITDTQYF. The CDR3 DNA reads TGCGCCAGCAGCCAAGATCGGGATGAGGGCGGGAGAATCACAGATACGCAGTATTTT.

The chain uses TRBV7-2 and TRBJ2-1; D unresolved. Germline CDR1 SGHTA, CDR2 FQGNSA. V was pared by 5 bases and J by 0 bases, with 11 bases between. The CDR3 is made up of 15 amino acids. In nucleotides, the CDR3 is TGTGCCAGCAGCGCCGTCTGGGGCTCCTACAATGAGCAGTTCTTC. Translation gives CASSAVWGSYNEQFF.

The chain recombines TRBV27 with TRBJ2-1; TRBD2 is a possible D gene (5 bases). The CDR3 contains 11 residues. The germline gives CDR1 MNHEY, CDR2 SMNVEV (reference sequence). V was clipped by 7 bases and J by 7 bases, with 8 bases between them. The chain's CDR3 is CASIRGNEQFF. In nucleotides, the CDR3 is TGTGCCAGCATTCGAGGGAATGAGCAGTTCTTC.

This clone was detected a few times. The genes are TRBV5-1 and TRBJ2-1; D is ambiguous. Between the trimmed V and J ends, which lost 4 bases and 8 bases, there was a span of 7 bases. Germline V gene lookup returns CDR1 SGHRS and CDR2 YFSETQ. The CDR3 sequence is 11 residues long. DNA for the CDR3: TGCGCCAGCAGCCTGAATTATGAGCAGTTCTTC. It codes for CASSLNYEQFF.

This chain uses TRBV5-4 with TRBJ2-7; 14 bases map to TRBD2. From germline, CDR1 is SGHNT and CDR2 YYREEE (reference sequence). This CDR3 has 17 amino acids. With V trimmed by 4 bases and J by 0 bases, 6 bases remained unmatched. CDR3 in amino acids: CASSLGLAGVSSYEQYF. Here the CDR3 DNA reads TGTGCCAGCAGCCTGGGACTAGCGGGAGTTAGCTCCTACGAGCAGTACTTC.

This sequence joins TRBV29-1 and TRBJ2-1; 14 bases are a match to TRBD2. Trimming cost V 8 bases and J 5 bases; bases outside gene matches: 8. Looked up from germline, CDR1 is SQVTM and CDR2 is ANQGSEA. The CDR3 loop spans 15 amino acids. CDR3 coding DNA: TGCAGCCCCCGACTAGCGGGGGGGCTAAACAATGAGCAGTTCTTC. This sequence encodes CSPRLAGGLNNEQFF.

J is TRBJ2-7 and V is TRBV30, with TRBD1 identical over 8 bases. Germline loops: CDR1 GTSNPN, CDR2 SVGIG (reference sequence). V lost 0 bases to trimming and J lost 1 base; unmatched junction nucleotides: 2. The CDR3 has 14 amino acids. CDR3 loop: CAWSVGTGSYEQYF. CDR3 DNA sequence: TGTGCCTGGAGTGTAGGGACAGGATCCTACGAGCAGTACTTC.

The gene calls are TRBV7-3 and TRBJ1-3; D ambiguous. Germline assignment: CDR1 SGHTA and CDR2 FQGTGA. Trimming took 5 bases from V and 0 from J, leaving 11 bases between them. This CDR3 region has 15 residues. CDR3 DNA: TGTGCCAGCAGCCTCGACGGGAGCTCTGGAAACACCATATATTTT. Its translation: CASSLDGSSGNTIYF.

The DNA of the CDR3 is TGTGCCAGCAGCCAAAGATTGGGGACAGGTGGAAACACCATATATTTT. It translates to CASSQRLGTGGNTIYF. The rearrangement uses TRBV3-1 (or the pseudogene TRBV3-2) and TRBJ1-3; 8 bases align to TRBD1. The CDR3 extends over 16 amino acids. The germline CDR1 and CDR2 sequences are LGHDT and YNNKEL (reference sequence). V was pared by 2 bases and J by 3 bases, with 6 bases of the junction left unmatched.

The rearrangement links TRBV5-6 to TRBJ2-2, with D perhaps matching TRBD1 (7 bases). V lost 1 base, J lost 3 bases, and 10 bases lay in between. The CDR3 is 15 amino acids. Germline CDR1 is SGHDT and CDR2 is YYEEEE. CDR3 DNA sequence: TGTGCCAGCAGCTTGAGCAGGGGGGACACCGGGGAGCTGTTTTTT. It is translated as CASSLSRGDTGELFF.

The chain combines TRBV10-2 with TRBJ2-7; 9 nucleotides agree with TRBD2. Per the germline V gene, CDR1 is WSHSY and CDR2 is SAAADI. The CDR3 covers 14 residues. With 6 bases clipped from V and 5 bases from J, the junction kept 8 bases outside the gene matches. CDR3 in amino acids: CASRRGSGSDEQYF. In DNA, the CDR3 is TGCGCCAGCAGGAGGGGTAGCGGGAGCGACGAGCAGTACTTC.

The CDR3 nucleotides read TGTGCCAGTTCATGGGGAGGGAGTACCTACGAGCAGTACTTC. It translates to CASSWGGSTYEQYF. J is TRBJ2-7 and V is TRBV19; 7 positions agree with TRBD2. Germline V gives CDR1 LNHDA, CDR2 SQIVND (reference sequence). V gave up 8 bases and J gave up 2 bases; unmatched junction bases: 9. The CDR3 totals 14 residues.

The chain carries TRBV3-1 (or the pseudogene TRBV3-2) and TRBJ1-1; D is perhaps TRBD1 (6 bases). The CDR3 contains 21 residues. Trimming shortened V by 0 bases and J by 3 bases, and 29 bases separated the two germline ends. Per the germline V gene, CDR1 is LGHDT and CDR2 is YNNKEL (reference sequence). The CDR3 coding sequence is TGTGCCAGCAGCCAAGATCAGCAGACGGGGGCACTTTCCTTACTGGACACTGAAGCTTTCTTT. Protein: CASSQDQQTGALSLLDTEAFF.

The J gene is TRBJ2-3, the V gene TRBV12-3 or TRBV12-4; D may correspond to TRBD1 or TRBD2 (5 bases each). The CDR3 totals 13 residues. Trimming pared 4 bases from V and 9 bases from J, leaving 14 bases between. This CDR3 is CASSSGRGRTQYF. The DNA for the CDR3 is TGTGCCAGCAGTTCGGGAAGGGGCAGAACGCAGTATTTT.